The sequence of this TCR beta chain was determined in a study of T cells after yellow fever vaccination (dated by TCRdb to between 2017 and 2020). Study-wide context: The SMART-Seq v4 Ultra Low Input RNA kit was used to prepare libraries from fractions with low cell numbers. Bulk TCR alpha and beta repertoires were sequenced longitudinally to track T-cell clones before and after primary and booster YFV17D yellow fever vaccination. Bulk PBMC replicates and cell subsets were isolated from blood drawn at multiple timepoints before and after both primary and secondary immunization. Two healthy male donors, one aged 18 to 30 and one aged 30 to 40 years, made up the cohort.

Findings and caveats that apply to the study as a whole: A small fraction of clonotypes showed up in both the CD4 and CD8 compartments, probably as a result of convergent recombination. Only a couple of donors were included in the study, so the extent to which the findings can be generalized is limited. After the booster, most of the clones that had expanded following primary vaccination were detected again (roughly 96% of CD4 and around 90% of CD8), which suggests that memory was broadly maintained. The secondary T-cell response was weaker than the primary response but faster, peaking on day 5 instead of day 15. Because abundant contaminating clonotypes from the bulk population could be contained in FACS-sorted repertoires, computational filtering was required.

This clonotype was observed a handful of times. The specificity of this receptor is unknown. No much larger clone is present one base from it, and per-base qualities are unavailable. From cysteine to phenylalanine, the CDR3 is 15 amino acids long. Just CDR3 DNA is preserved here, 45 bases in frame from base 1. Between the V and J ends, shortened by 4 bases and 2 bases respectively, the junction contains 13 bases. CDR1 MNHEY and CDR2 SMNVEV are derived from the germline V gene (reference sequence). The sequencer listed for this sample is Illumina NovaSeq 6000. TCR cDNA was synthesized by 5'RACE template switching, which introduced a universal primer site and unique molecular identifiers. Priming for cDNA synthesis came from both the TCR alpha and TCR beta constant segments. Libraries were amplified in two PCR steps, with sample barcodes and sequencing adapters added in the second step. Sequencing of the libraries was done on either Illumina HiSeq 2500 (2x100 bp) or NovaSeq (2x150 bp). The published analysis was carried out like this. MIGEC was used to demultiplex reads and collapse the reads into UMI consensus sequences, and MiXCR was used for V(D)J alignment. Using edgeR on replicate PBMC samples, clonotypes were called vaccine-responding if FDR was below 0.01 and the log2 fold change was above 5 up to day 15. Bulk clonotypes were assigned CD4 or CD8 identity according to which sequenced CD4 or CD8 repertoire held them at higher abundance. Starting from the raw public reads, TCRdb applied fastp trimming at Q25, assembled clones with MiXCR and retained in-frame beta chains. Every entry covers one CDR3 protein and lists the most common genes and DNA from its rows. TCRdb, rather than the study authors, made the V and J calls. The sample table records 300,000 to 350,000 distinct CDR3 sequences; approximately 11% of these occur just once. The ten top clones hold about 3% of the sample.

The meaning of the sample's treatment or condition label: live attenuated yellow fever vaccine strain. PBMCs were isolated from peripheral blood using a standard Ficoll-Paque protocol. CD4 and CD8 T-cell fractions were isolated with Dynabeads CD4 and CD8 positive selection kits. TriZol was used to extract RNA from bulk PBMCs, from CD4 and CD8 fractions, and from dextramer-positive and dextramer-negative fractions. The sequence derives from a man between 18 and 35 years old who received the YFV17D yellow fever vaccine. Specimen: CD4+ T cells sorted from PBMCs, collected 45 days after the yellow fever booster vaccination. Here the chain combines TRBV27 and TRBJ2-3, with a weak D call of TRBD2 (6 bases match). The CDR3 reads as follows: CASSSSGGITDTQYF. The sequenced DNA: TGTGCCAGCAGTTCCTCCGGCGGGATCACAGATACGCAGTATTTT.